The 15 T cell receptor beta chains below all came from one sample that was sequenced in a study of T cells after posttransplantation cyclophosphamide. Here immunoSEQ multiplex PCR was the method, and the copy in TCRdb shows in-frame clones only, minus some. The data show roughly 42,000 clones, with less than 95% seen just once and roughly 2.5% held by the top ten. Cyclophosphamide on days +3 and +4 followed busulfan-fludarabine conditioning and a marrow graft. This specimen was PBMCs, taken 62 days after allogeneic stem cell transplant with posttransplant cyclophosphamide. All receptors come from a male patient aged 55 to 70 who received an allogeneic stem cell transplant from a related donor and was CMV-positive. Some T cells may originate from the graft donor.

The CDR3 sequence is CASSPIGQINSGNTIYF. CDR3 in DNA: TGTGCCAGCAGCCCGATAGGACAGATAAACTCTGGAAACACCATATATTTT. The chain carries TRBV5-6 and TRBJ1-3; the D gene is possibly TRBD1 (6 bases). CDR1 is SGHDT and CDR2 is YYEEEE in the germline V gene. V was cut by 4 bases and J by 0 bases, with 17 bases left in between. The CDR3 spans 17 residues.

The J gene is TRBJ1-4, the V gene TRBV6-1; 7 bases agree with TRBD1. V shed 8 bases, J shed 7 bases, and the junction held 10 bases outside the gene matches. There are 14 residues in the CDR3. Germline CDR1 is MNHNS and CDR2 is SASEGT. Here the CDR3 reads CASGTGESSEKLFF. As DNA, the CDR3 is TGTGCCAGCGGCACAGGGGAGTCTAGTGAAAAACTGTTTTTT.

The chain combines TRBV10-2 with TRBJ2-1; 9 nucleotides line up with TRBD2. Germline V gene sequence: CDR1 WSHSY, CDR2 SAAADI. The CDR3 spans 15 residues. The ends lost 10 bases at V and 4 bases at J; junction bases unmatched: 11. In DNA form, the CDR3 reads TGCGCCACATCTTTAGCGGGGGAACCGTACAATGAGCAGTTCTTC. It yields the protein CATSLAGEPYNEQFF.

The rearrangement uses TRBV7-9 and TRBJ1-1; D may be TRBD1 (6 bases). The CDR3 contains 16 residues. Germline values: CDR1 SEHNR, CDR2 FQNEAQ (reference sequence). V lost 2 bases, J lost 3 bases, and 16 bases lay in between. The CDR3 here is CASSLTRAGAHTEAFF. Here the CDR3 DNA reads TGTGCCAGCAGCTTAACTCGTGCAGGGGCTCACACTGAAGCTTTCTTT.

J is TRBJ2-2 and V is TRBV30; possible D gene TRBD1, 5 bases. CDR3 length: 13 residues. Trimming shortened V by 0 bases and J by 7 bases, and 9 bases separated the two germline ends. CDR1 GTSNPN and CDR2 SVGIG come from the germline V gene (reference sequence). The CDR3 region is CAWSVPGNGELFF. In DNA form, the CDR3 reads TGTGCCTGGAGTGTACCAGGGAACGGGGAGCTGTTTTTT.

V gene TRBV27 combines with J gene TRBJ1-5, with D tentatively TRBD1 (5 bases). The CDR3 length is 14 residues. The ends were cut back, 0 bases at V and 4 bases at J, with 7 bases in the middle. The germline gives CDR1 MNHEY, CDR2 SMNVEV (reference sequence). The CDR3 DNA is TGTGCCAGCAGTTTATCGCCAGGGAATCAGCCCCAGCATTTT. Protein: CASSLSPGNQPQHF.

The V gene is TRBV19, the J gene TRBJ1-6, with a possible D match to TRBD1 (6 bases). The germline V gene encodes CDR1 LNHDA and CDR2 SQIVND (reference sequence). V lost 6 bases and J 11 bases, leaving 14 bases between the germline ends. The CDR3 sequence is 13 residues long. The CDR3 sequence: CASRQGVGTPLHF. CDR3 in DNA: TGTGCCAGTAGACAGGGTGTCGGAACACCCCTCCACTTT.

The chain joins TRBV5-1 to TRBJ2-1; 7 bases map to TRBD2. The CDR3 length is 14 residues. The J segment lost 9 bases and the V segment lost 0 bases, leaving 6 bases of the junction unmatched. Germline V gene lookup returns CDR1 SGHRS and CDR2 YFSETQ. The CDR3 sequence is CASSLVTSRGEQFF. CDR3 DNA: TGCGCCAGCAGCTTGGTGACTAGCCGGGGTGAGCAGTTCTTC.

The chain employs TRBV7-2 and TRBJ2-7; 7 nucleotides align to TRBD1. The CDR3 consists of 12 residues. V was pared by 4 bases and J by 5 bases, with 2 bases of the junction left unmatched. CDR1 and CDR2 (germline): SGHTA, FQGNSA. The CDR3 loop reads CASSSQGNEQYV. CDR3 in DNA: TGTGCCAGCAGCTCACAGGGGAACGAGCAGTACGTC.

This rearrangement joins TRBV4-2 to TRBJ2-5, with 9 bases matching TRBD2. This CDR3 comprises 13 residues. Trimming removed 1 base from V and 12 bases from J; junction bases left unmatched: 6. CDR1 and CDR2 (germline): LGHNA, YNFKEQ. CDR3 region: CASSQGGGGAKYF. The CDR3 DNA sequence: TGTGCCAGCAGCCAAGGTGGCGGGGGGGCTAAGTACTTC.

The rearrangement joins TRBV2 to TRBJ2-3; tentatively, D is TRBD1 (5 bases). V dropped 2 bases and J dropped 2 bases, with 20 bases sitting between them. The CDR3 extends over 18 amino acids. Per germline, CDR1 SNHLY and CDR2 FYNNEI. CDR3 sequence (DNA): TGTGCCAGCAGTGAAATAGTCAGGGCTCAGCCGTACACAGATACGCAGTATTTT. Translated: CASSEIVRAQPYTDTQYF.

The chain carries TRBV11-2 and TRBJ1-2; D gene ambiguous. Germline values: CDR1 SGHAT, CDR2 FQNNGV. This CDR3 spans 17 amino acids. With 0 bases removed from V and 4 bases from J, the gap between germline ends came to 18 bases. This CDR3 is CASSLDLLAGTVYGYTF. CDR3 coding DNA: TGTGCCAGCAGCTTAGATCTTCTGGCAGGAACTGTCTATGGCTACACCTTC.

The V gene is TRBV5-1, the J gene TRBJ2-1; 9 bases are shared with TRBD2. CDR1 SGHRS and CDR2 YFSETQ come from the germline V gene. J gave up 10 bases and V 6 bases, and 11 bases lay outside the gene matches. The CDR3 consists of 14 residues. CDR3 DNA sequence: TGCGCCAGCACGGCGGGGGGGCGAGTTGGGGAGCAGTTCTTC. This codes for CASTAGGRVGEQFF.

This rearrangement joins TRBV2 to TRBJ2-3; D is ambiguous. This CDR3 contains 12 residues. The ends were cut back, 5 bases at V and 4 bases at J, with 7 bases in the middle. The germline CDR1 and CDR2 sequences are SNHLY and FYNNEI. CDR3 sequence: CASSWASDTQYF. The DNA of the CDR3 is TGTGCCAGCAGTTGGGCCTCAGATACGCAGTATTTT.

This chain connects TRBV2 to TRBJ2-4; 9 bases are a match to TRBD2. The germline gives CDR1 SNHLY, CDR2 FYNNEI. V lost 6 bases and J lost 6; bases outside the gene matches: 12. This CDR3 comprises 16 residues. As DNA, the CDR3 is TGTGCCAGCAGGGAGACCGGGACTAGCTGGAGAAACATTCAGTACTTC. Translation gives CASRETGTSWRNIQYF.